Below, 8 T cell receptor beta chains from the same sample are listed, as sequenced in a study of cytomegalovirus exposure and HLA in healthy donors (dated by TCRdb to 2016 to 2017). Libraries were constructed by the immunoSEQ multiplex PCR assay. The source is immuneACCESS, and TCRdb retained only in-frame sequences with V and J called. Part of the clones is not carried over; for the studies checked, unresolved V genes explain less than half of this, and the remainder is unexplained. The sample records about 120,000 clones, roughly 90% of which are singletons. The leading ten clones occupy under 6.5% of the sample. Material for sequencing was PBMCs. These receptor sequences come from a young woman in good health and CMV-seropositive.

The chain couples TRBV2 to TRBJ1-3; D may be TRBD1 (5 bases). CDR1 is SNHLY, CDR2 FYNNEI, per germline. The CDR3 is made up of 14 amino acids. The germline V and J ends were trimmed by 2 bases and 0 bases, with 5 bases remaining between them. Written as DNA, the CDR3 is TGTGCCAGCAGTGAAAGGGGCTCTGGAAACACCATATATTTT. It yields the protein CASSERGSGNTIYF.

The chain has TRBV6-1 and TRBJ1-6, with TRBD1 matching over 11 bases. V lost 7 bases and J lost 10; bases outside the gene matches: 6. Germline CDR1 and CDR2: MNHNS and SASEGT. CDR3 length: 14 amino acids. Here the CDR3 reads CASKLDRGQSPLHF. In DNA, the CDR3 is TGTGCCAGCAAGTTGGACAGGGGGCAATCACCCCTCCACTTT.

J is TRBJ1-1 and V is TRBV2, with 7 bases aligning to TRBD1. With 6 bases clipped from V and 1 base from J, the junction kept 8 bases outside the gene matches. The germline V gene has CDR1 SNHLY and CDR2 FYNNEI. The CDR3 length is 15 residues. CDR3 DNA: TGTGCCAGCAGGGGGGACAGCTTATCGAACACTGAAGCTTTCTTT. Translating gives CASRGDSLSNTEAFF.

The rearrangement links TRBV7-2 to TRBJ1-1; 8 bases map to TRBD1. Germline V gene data show CDR1 as SGHTA and CDR2 as FQGNSA. CDR3 length: 17 amino acids. V lost 5 bases and J lost 4; bases outside the gene matches: 15. The CDR3 region is CASSLRTGSQVGTEAFF. In DNA, the CDR3 is TGTGCCAGCAGCCTTCGGACAGGGTCACAGGTCGGCACTGAAGCTTTCTTT. Drawing the rest from reference TRBV7-2 and TRBJ1-1, the complete variable domain is GAGVSQSPSNKVTEKGKDVELRCDPISGHTALYWYRQSLGQGLEFLIYFQGNSAPDKSGLPSDRFSAERTGGSVSTLTIQRTQQEDSAVYLCASSLRTGSQVGTEAFFGQGTRLTVV.

The CDR3 DNA follows: TGTGCCAGTAGTATTGCCGGGATAAGCAATCAGCCCCAGCATTTT. Amino acid sequence: CASSIAGISNQPQHF. This chain joins TRBV19 and TRBJ1-5, with unresolved D. This CDR3 has 15 residues. The ends were cut back, 3 bases at V and 1 base at J, with 10 bases in the middle. Germline-derived CDR1 and CDR2 are LNHDA and SQIVND (reference sequence).

This chain links TRBV2 with TRBJ2-7; 7 bases match TRBD1. V dropped 6 bases and J dropped 0; count of bases not matched to a gene: 5. Germline V CDR1 and CDR2: SNHLY, FYNNEI. The CDR3 contains 14 residues. The CDR3 protein is CASSDRDVSYEQYF. CDR3 sequence (DNA): TGTGCCAGCAGCGACAGGGACGTCTCCTACGAGCAGTACTTC.

This clone was counted between two and nine times. J is TRBJ1-2 and V is TRBV25-1; D remains ambiguous. This CDR3 contains 11 residues. Germline CDR1 MGHDK, CDR2 SYGVNS. Trimming removed 5 bases from V and 8 bases from J, with 9 bases in between. CDR3 amino acids: CASSFSGGYTF. The CDR3 DNA follows: TGTGCCAGCAGTTTCTCGGGAGGCTACACCTTC.

The gene calls are TRBV7-9 and TRBJ1-2; the match to TRBD1 covers 7 bases. The CDR3 is 14 amino acids. The V segment lost 4 bases and the J segment 4 bases; nucleotides outside the gene matches: 6. Germline CDR1 reads SEHNR; CDR2 reads FQNEAQ (reference sequence). CDR3 sequence: CASSYEGTVYGYTF. Here the CDR3 DNA reads TGTGCCAGCAGCTATGAAGGGACAGTCTATGGCTACACCTTC.